Listed below are T cell receptor beta chains from one sample, sequenced in a study of CD8 T cells in Susac syndrome. TCRdb fed the immunoSEQ multiplex PCR reads into MiXCR, producing one record per CDR3 protein. There are around 220,000 distinct CDR3 sequences in the sample; 80% to 95% occur only once, and 0.1% to 0.15% lies in the top ten. Material: CD8+ T cells from PBMCs. These receptors were collected from a human donor with multiple sclerosis. The conserved cysteine and the conserved F or W are not part of the CDR3 here. Each record gives: J gene, V gene, CDR3 protein.

TRBJ1-1 | TRBV30 | AWSVTELGGVEAF
TRBJ1-1 | TRBV7-9 | AGDSGTEAF
TRBJ2-3 | TRBV4-1 | ASSSPGSGASTDTQY
TRBJ2-3 | TRBV20-1 | SATAQGSTQY
TRBJ2-1 | TRBV6-5 | ASRRRGVYNEQF
TRBJ1-1 | TRBV7-9 | ASSLYMNTEAF
TRBJ2-2 | TRBV7-9 | ASSLHTGYEELF
TRBJ2-3 | TRBV7-9 | ASSLSAGGLDTQY
TRBJ2-5 | TRBV13 | ASSLRASGGQETQY
TRBJ1-1 | TRBV7-9 | ASSLDGAGAKLGRF
TRBJ1-2 | TRBV5-4 | ASSSSTGASYT
TRBJ1-4 | TRBV10-2 | ASSETDRPGEKLF
TRBJ2-5 | TRBV5-1 | ASSLEITDSPTEETQY
TRBJ2-3 | TRBV4-3 | ASSQDVSGPTDTQY
TRBJ2-2 | TRBV20-1 | SASRSNTGELF
TRBJ2-1 | TRBV29-1 | SVGGLAYYNEQF
TRBJ1-1 | TRBV19 | ASSPWGTEAF
TRBJ2-3 | TRBV27 | ASKGPLETQY
TRBJ1-4 | TRBV7-9 | ASSYSQGPGEKLF
TRBJ1-1 | TRBV14 | ASSQEETEAF
TRBJ1-1 | TRBV19 | ASSGGTEAF
TRBJ2-3 | TRBV13 | ASSLYPDTQY
TRBJ1-2 | TRBV18 | ASSPKRQAPIRGYT
TRBJ2-1 | TRBV2 | ASRSTGNEQF
TRBJ2-3 | TRBV30 | AWSVGTSGSTDTQY
TRBJ1-1 | TRBV10-3 | AISEEGLEAF
TRBJ2-1 | TRBV5-6 | ASSGQGTSYNEQF
TRBJ2-5 | TRBV27 | ASSLSKRTEETQY
TRBJ2-1 | TRBV6-5 | ASSYPGTDGEQF
TRBJ1-2 | TRBV10-2 | ASSESTDGYT
TRBJ2-1 | TRBV18 | ASSPQVSESYNEQF
TRBJ2-3 | TRBV20-1 | SARGGPDPPGDTQY
TRBJ2-6 | TRBV30 | AWRARVSASGANVLT
TRBJ2-3 | TRBV7-9 | ASSLVDTQY
TRBJ1-4 | TRBV30 | AWCLGPLAGGTNEKLF
TRBJ2-3 | TRBV4-1 | ASSHPGGASDTQY
TRBJ2-2 | TRBV18 | ASSPPERELVTGELF
TRBJ1-2 | TRBV7-2 | ASSLAVWLNYGYT
TRBJ1-2 | TRBV4-1 | ASSQDVALANYGYT
TRBJ2-7 | TRBV11-2 | ASSLEWAYEQY
TRBJ2-1 | TRBV10-2 | ASSESGNNEQF
TRBJ1-4 | TRBV7-8 | ASSSRPRVSRGNEKLF
TRBJ2-7 | TRBV19 | ASSTGTSVNYEQY
TRBJ2-3 | TRBV5-6 | ASSSDGLAGVGDTQY
TRBJ2-1 | TRBV7-8 | ASSLERWGYNEQF
TRBJ2-6 | TRBV23-1 | ASSLGQGISGANVLT
TRBJ1-1 | TRBV6-5 | ASSPYTLNTEAF
TRBJ1-5 | TRBV6-5 | ASSKQGATNQPQH
TRBJ2-1 | TRBV20-1 | SARKPTGDVKNEQF
TRBJ2-1 | TRBV12-3/TRBV12-4 | ASSLEGILPNEQF
TRBJ2-7 | TRBV7-2 | ASSLTASGKSYEQY
TRBJ2-2 | TRBV25-1 | ASSGGGTGGELF
TRBJ1-1 | TRBV29-1 | SVESGHLNTEAF
TRBJ1-2 | TRBV2 | ASRGTGARGYT